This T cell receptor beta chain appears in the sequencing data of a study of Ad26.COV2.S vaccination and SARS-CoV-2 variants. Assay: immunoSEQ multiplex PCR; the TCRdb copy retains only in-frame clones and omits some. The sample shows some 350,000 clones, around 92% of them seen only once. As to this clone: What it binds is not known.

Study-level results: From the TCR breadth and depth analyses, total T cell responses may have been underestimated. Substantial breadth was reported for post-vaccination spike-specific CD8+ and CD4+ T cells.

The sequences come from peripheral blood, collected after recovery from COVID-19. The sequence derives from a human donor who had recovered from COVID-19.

The CDR3 bases are TGTGCCAGCAGCCTGGGAACTACTAGAACCTACAATGAGCAGTTCTTC. It encodes CASSLGTTRTYNEQFF. V usage is TRBV5-8 and J usage is TRBJ2-1, with D possibly TRBD2 on 5 matching bases. This CDR3 has 16 amino acids. Deletions cut 4 bases from V and 2 bases from J, with 16 bases between. Germline-derived CDR1 and CDR2 are SGHTS and YDEGEE.